Listed below are T cell receptor beta chains from one sample, sequenced in a study of blood T cell repertoires in COVID-19. The repertoire was sequenced with immunoSEQ multiplex PCR; TCRdb's copy has only in-frame clones and lacks some. The sample includes more than 200,000 clones, around four fifths of them seen just once. Material: peripheral blood. All receptors derive from a woman in her 70s with active or convalescent COVID-19. The CDR3 runs from the conserved cysteine through the conserved F or W. A D gene is named only where the DNA matches it firmly. Size is omitted from some rows. Given values are once, few, many or a class for expanded clones.

D	V	J	size	CDR3	DNA
.	TRBV5-1	TRBJ1-2	few	CASSYQGDGYTF	TGCGCCAGCAGCTATCAGGGTGATGGCTACACCTTC
.	TRBV5-1	TRBJ1-2	.	CASSYLGGGYTF	TGCGCCAGCAGCTACTTGGGGGGTGGCTACACCTTC
.	TRBV4-3	TRBJ2-7	.	CASSQGWALNYEQYF	TGCGCCAGCAGCCAAGGTTGGGCGCTTAACTACGAGCAGTACTTC
TRBD2	TRBV12-3/TRBV12-4	TRBJ2-5	.	CASSWGGQETQYF	TGTGCCAGCAGTTGGGGGGGACAAGAGACCCAGTACTTC
TRBD1	TRBV29-1	TRBJ2-1	.	CSASRDRGGSEQFF	TGCAGCGCATCCAGGGACAGGGGGGGAAGTGAGCAGTTCTTC
TRBD1	TRBV7-9	TRBJ2-7	.	CASSVPGQSRNEQYF	TGTGCCAGCAGCGTACCGGGACAGAGTCGAAACGAGCAGTACTTC
.	TRBV10-1	TRBJ2-5	.	CASSRKLAETQYF	TGCGCCAGTTCCCGAAAACTAGCCGAGACCCAGTACTTC
TRBD1	TRBV28	TRBJ2-7	.	CASSPPGQGSLSYEQYF	TGTGCCAGCAGTCCACCGGGACAGGGTTCCTTATCCTACGAGCAGTACTTC
TRBD1	TRBV11-2	TRBJ2-7	.	CASSFRQGAWEQYF	TGTGCCAGCAGCTTTAGACAGGGGGCTTGGGAGCAGTACTTC
.	TRBV7-2	TRBJ1-5	.	CASSSLPGHYSNQPQHF	TGTGCCAGCAGCTCCTTACCGGGACACTATAGCAATCAGCCCCAGCATTTT
.	TRBV6-5	TRBJ2-1	.	CASSSIGGNLNEQFF	TGTGCCAGCAGCTCCATTGGGGGGAACTTGAATGAGCAGTTCTTC
TRBD1	TRBV11-2	TRBJ2-3	.	CASSSDRADTQYF	TGTGCCAGCAGCTCCGACAGGGCAGATACGCAGTATTTT
TRBD1	TRBV28	TRBJ1-1	.	CASVPQGANTEAFF	TGTGCCAGCGTTCCACAGGGGGCGAACACTGAAGCTTTCTTT
.	TRBV18	TRBJ2-7	.	CASSPPGQGGYEQYF	TGTGCCAGCTCACCACCGGGGCAGGGTGGCTACGAGCAGTACTTC
TRBD2	TRBV11-2	TRBJ2-1	.	CASSFVPGLAESFQFF	TGTGCCAGCAGCTTTGTTCCGGGACTAGCGGAGAGTTTTCAGTTCTTC
TRBD1	TRBV3-1/TRBV3-2	TRBJ1-5	.	CASSQLTGGGQPQHF	TGTGCCAGCAGCCAACTAACAGGGGGCGGTCAGCCCCAGCATTTT
.	TRBV19	TRBJ1-5	.	CASTLDWGGNQPQHF	TGTGCCAGTACCCTCGACTGGGGGGGCAATCAGCCCCAGCATTTT
.	TRBV7-3	TRBJ2-6	.	CASSLTHRAGANVLTF	TGTGCCAGCAGCCTCACCCACAGGGCCGGGGCCAACGTCCTGACTTTC
TRBD1	TRBV2	TRBJ1-2	few	CASIGQAMDYGYTF	TGTGCCAGCATCGGACAGGCCATGGACTATGGCTACACCTTC
TRBD1	TRBV3-1/TRBV3-2	TRBJ1-2	.	CASSLGQGDYGYTF	TGTGCCAGCAGCCTGGGACAGGGCGACTATGGCTACACCTTC